These 21 T cell receptor beta chains originate from one sample sequenced in a study of Ad26.COV2.S vaccination and SARS-CoV-2 variants. Documented treatment: roughly 19 received Ad26.COV2.S at low or high dose, single or two shots; several received placebo; per-sample allocation not given. Specimen acquisition occurred on day 63 following the initial vaccine or placebo injection. The assay was immunoSEQ multiplex PCR, and TCRdb's table has in-frame clones only and misses some. In the table there are about 350,000 clones, around nine tenths of which are singletons. The sequencing here drew on peripheral blood, taken in a trial of Ad26.COV2.S vaccine versus placebo. These receptors all stem from a person aged 18-65 years who received the Ad26.COV2.S COVID-19 vaccine or a placebo.

The chain joins TRBV6-2 or TRBV6-3 to TRBJ1-5; D unresolved. V lost 6 bases and J 0 bases, leaving 15 bases between the germline ends. Germline CDR1 MNHEY, CDR2 SVGEGT. The CDR3 totals 16 residues. CDR3: CASSNKGHYSNQPQHF. CDR3 nucleotides: TGTGCCAGCAGCAACAAGGGTCATTATAGCAATCAGCCCCAGCATTTT.

Note on this clone: One junction end disagrees with the germline gene, perhaps due to a read error. J is TRBJ1-1 and V is TRBV7-9, with D tentatively TRBD1 (5 bases). Germline CDR1 and CDR2: SEHNR and FQNEAQ (reference sequence). The CDR3 is 12 residues long. The CDR3 sequence is CASSLDDSEAFF. As DNA, the CDR3 is TGTGCCAGCAGTTTAGATGACAGTGAAGCTTTCTTT.

The rearrangement joins TRBV28 to TRBJ1-1; D is perhaps TRBD1 (5 bases). CDR3 length: 15 residues. Germline values: CDR1 MDHEN, CDR2 SYDVKM. V lost 5 bases and J lost 5, with 18 bases in between. In nucleotides, the CDR3 is TGTGCCAGCAGTAGGTTTCAGGAAACAGGTACTGAAGCTTTCTTT. This translates into CASSRFQETGTEAFF.

Of note for this clone: The same CDR3 also results from other DNA sequences found in this sample. This sequence joins TRBV7-9 and TRBJ2-2; TRBD2 might be the D (5 bases). The CDR3 loop spans 12 amino acids. The ends were cut back, 3 bases at V and 6 bases at J, with 5 bases in the middle. Germline CDR1 and CDR2: SEHNR and FQNEAQ (reference sequence). The CDR3 sequence: CASSLGAGELFF. CDR3 DNA sequence: TGTGCCAGCAGCTTGGGAGCCGGGGAGCTGTTTTTT.

This clone was found once. The V gene is TRBV29-1, the J gene TRBJ2-7; 7 nucleotides line up with TRBD2. Germline V gene data show CDR1 as SQVTM and CDR2 as ANQGSEA. The CDR3 has 15 residues. V lost 3 bases, J lost 3 bases, and 11 bases stayed unmatched. Here the CDR3 DNA reads TGCAGCGTTGACGGTGGGGAGGGTAAACTCTACGAGCAGTACTTC. Translation gives CSVDGGEGKLYEQYF.

The chain combines TRBV10-3 with TRBJ2-5; D possibly corresponds to TRBD2 (6 bases). Per germline, CDR1 ENHRY and CDR2 SYGVKD. The CDR3 runs 12 residues. V gave up 11 bases and J gave up 5 bases, with 15 bases separating them. CDR3 region: CAVGTPGETQYF. CDR3 sequence (DNA): TGTGCCGTCGGGACTCCAGGGGAGACCCAGTACTTC.

V gene TRBV5-5 combines with J gene TRBJ1-5; 10 nucleotides align to TRBD1. The germline V gene has CDR1 SGHKS and CDR2 YYEKEE (reference sequence). CDR3 length equals 18 residues. After removal of 4 bases from V and 2 bases from J, the junction contained 12 bases not matched to a gene. This CDR3 is CASSPDRGRFPRNQPQHF. The DNA for the CDR3 is TGTGCCAGCAGCCCAGACAGGGGGCGCTTTCCGCGCAATCAGCCCCAGCATTTT.

This chain connects TRBV27 to TRBJ2-7; no reliable D call. CDR1 is MNHEY and CDR2 is SMNVEV in the germline V gene (reference sequence). The CDR3 runs 16 residues. Trimming shortened V by 2 bases and J by 2 bases, and 16 bases separated the two germline ends. Here the CDR3 DNA reads TGTGCCAGCAGTTTAAATGGGTGGGGAAGGGCCTACGAGCAGTACTTC. Protein product: CASSLNGWGRAYEQYF.

The genes are TRBV2 and TRBJ1-5, with 8 bases that match TRBD1. V lost 6 bases and J lost 2; bases outside the gene matches: 6. CDR1 and CDR2 (germline): SNHLY, FYNNEI. This CDR3 has 15 amino acids. The CDR3 sequence: CASRTGQGGNQPQHF. The CDR3 DNA is TGTGCCAGCAGAACTGGACAGGGCGGCAATCAGCCCCAGCATTTT.

The CDR3, as DNA: TGCGCCAGCAGCTTTATCCAGAATTCACCCCTCCACTTT. As protein: CASSFIQNSPLHF. The V call is TRBV5-1, the J call TRBJ1-6; D remains ambiguous. Germline V gene lookup returns CDR1 SGHRS and CDR2 YFSETQ. CDR3 length: 13 amino acids. Deletions cut 2 bases from V and 7 bases from J, with 7 bases between.

This clone was detected only a few times. The chain joins TRBV28 to TRBJ2-6; 7 nucleotides line up with TRBD1. Losses at the gene ends were 7 bases for V and 0 bases for J; bases not matched to a gene: 3. This CDR3 spans 15 amino acids. Looked up from germline, CDR1 is MDHEN and CDR2 is SYDVKM. CDR3 coding DNA: TGTGCCAGCAAGGGGGCGAACTCTGGGGCCAACGTCCTGACTTTC. Amino acid sequence: CASKGANSGANVLTF.

The rearrangement uses TRBV14 and TRBJ1-1; 8 bases fit TRBD1. Germline-derived CDR1 and CDR2 are SGHDN and FVKESK. The CDR3 loop spans 16 amino acids. The ends lost 1 base at V and 3 bases at J; junction bases unmatched: 7. CDR3: CASSQVGRGRDTEAFF. As DNA, the CDR3 is TGTGCCAGCAGCCAAGTGGGCAGGGGGCGCGACACTGAAGCTTTCTTT.

The V call is TRBV5-5, the J call TRBJ2-2; D ambiguous. The V end lost 0 bases, the J end lost 7 bases, and 4 bases lay between the germline ends. Germline V gene lookup returns CDR1 SGHKS and CDR2 YYEKEE (reference sequence). The CDR3 is 12 residues long. The CDR3 protein is CASSLAVGELFF. CDR3 DNA: TGTGCCAGCAGCTTGGCGGTCGGGGAGCTGTTTTTT.

The chain recombines TRBV4-2 with TRBJ2-2; 9 positions agree with TRBD2. Trimming took 1 base from V and 2 from J; bases not matched to a gene: 5. The CDR3 contains 17 residues. CDR1 is LGHNA and CDR2 is YNFKEQ in the germline V gene. The CDR3 loop reads CASSQVLRGGNTGELFF. The CDR3, as DNA: TGTGCCAGCAGCCAAGTGTTGCGGGGGGGCAACACCGGGGAGCTGTTTTTT.

This rearrangement joins TRBV19 to TRBJ2-7, with D tentatively TRBD1 (5 bases). This CDR3 comprises 14 residues. Germline CDR1 LNHDA, CDR2 SQIVND (reference sequence). The V gene lost 5 bases and the J gene lost 2 bases, with 13 bases spanning the gap. This chain's CDR3 is CASSQGRDPYEQYF. The DNA of the CDR3 is TGTGCCAGTAGTCAGGGCAGAGATCCCTACGAGCAGTACTTC.

Concerning this clone itself: The sample contains more than one DNA sequence encoding this CDR3. The V call is TRBV18, the J call TRBJ2-5; 8 bases align to TRBD1. The V segment lost 3 bases and the J segment 5 bases; nucleotides outside the gene matches: 5. Germline values: CDR1 KGHSH, CDR2 LQKENI. The CDR3 is made up of 14 amino acids. DNA of the CDR3: TGTGCCAGCTCACCTGGACAGGGTGGGGAGACCCAGTACTTC. Translated, it gives CASSPGQGGETQYF.

The rearrangement uses TRBV6-5 and TRBJ1-2, with D possibly being TRBD1 (5 bases). The germline V gene encodes CDR1 MNHEY and CDR2 SVGAGI. The CDR3 sequence is 16 residues long. With 0 bases removed from V and 3 bases from J, the gap between germline ends came to 14 bases. The CDR3 spells CASSYSGGGEDYGYTF. The CDR3 nucleotides read TGTGCCAGCAGTTACTCAGGTGGGGGAGAAGACTATGGCTACACCTTC.

This clone appeared a few times. The gene calls are TRBV2 and TRBJ2-2; TRBD2 matches at 7 bases. V dropped 4 bases and J dropped 0; count of bases not matched to a gene: 11. Per germline, CDR1 SNHLY and CDR2 FYNNEI. CDR3 length: 18 amino acids. The CDR3 nucleotides read TGTGCCAGCAGTGTAGGGGCTAGCGGCTTAGCGAACACCGGGGAGCTGTTTTTT. Its protein product is CASSVGASGLANTGELFF.

The rearrangement links TRBV3-1 (or the pseudogene TRBV3-2) to TRBJ1-3; 8 bases line up with TRBD1. The CDR3 totals 15 residues. V lost 5 bases and J lost 2; bases outside the gene matches: 5. Germline CDR1 reads LGHDT; CDR2 reads YNNKEL (reference sequence). The CDR3 here is CASSGAGGAGNTIYF. For the CDR3, the DNA is TGTGCCAGCAGCGGGGCAGGGGGCGCTGGAAACACCATATATTTT.

This chain connects TRBV5-6 to TRBJ1-3; D is uncertain. Trimming removed 4 bases from V and 0 bases from J, with 8 bases in between. Germline V lookup: CDR1 SGHDT, CDR2 YYEEEE. The length of the CDR3 is 14 residues. The CDR3 DNA reads as TGTGCCAGCAGCAGGCACAGCTCTGGAAACACCATATATTTT. It is translated as CASSRHSSGNTIYF.

This chain uses TRBV7-2 with TRBJ2-7, with D tentatively TRBD1 (6 bases). V was shortened by 5 bases and J by 2 bases, with 10 bases between the two germline ends. Germline CDR1 is SGHTA and CDR2 is FQGNSA. This CDR3 spans 13 amino acids. The CDR3 DNA is TGTGCCAGCAGCACAGGGCACACCTACGAGCAGTACTTC. It yields the protein CASSTGHTYEQYF.